The next 2 T cell receptor beta chains were all read from a single sample in a study of metastatic and nonmetastatic thyroid tumors. With MiXCR, TCRdb called clones anew from the PCR reads. Of about 20,000 clones in the sample, 22% were seen once. None of the patients had undergone any treatment ahead of thyroid surgery. Sequencing was carried out using tumor tissue. These receptors all stem from a male donor with papillary thyroid cancer or a benign thyroid nodule (not recorded which). Some clones in this sample may be carry-over from other donors' samples.

The sample holds many counts of this clone. The V call is TRBV20-1, the J call TRBJ1-6; a weak D match, TRBD1 (5 bases). Trimming took 3 bases from V and 8 from J, leaving 17 bases between them. The germline V gene has CDR1 DFQATT and CDR2 SNEGSKA (reference sequence). CDR3 length: 15 amino acids. The CDR3 loop is CSASKVRGTYSPLHF. In DNA form, the CDR3 reads TGCAGTGCTAGTAAGGTCCGGGGCACCTATTCACCCCTCCACTTT.

This clone was seen ten or more times. The genes are TRBV6-4 and TRBJ1-6, with 7 bases fitting TRBD1. CDR1 is MRHNA, CDR2 SNTAGT, per germline. V gave up 6 bases and J gave up 2 bases; unmatched junction bases: 4. The CDR3 consists of 15 residues. The CDR3: CASSEGTAYNSPLHF. The CDR3 coding sequence is TGTGCCAGCAGCGAAGGGACAGCCTATAATTCACCCCTCCACTTT.